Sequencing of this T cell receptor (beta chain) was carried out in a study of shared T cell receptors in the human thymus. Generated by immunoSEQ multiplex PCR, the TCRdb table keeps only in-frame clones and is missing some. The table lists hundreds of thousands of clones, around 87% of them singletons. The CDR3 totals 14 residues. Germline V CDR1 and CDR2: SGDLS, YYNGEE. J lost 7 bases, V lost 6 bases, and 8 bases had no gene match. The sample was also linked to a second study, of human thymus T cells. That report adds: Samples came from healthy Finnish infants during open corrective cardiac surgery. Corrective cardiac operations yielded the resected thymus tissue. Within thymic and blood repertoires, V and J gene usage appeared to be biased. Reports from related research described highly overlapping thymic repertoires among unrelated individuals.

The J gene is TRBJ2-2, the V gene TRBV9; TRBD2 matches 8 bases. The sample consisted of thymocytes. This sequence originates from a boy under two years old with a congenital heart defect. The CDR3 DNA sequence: TGTGCCAGCACCGCGTCGGGGGGGGGCGGGGAGCTGTTTTTT. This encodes CASTASGGGGELFF.